These 25 T cell receptor beta chains were sequenced from one sample in a study of cytomegalovirus exposure and HLA in healthy donors. Primers for the PCR totalled 60 Vbeta and 13 Jbeta. Produced via immunoSEQ multiplex PCR; TCRdb's table is partial and in-frame only. The sample lists around 110,000 clones; 8% to 10% were seen once. Sample: PBMCs. These receptor sequences come from a man under 40 in good health and CMV-seronegative.

The chain is built from TRBV19 and TRBJ2-2; 13 nucleotides align to TRBD2. Trimming at V came to 5 bases and at J to 0 bases, leaving 9 bases not matched to a gene. CDR3 size: 19 residues. Germline CDR1 and CDR2: LNHDA and SQIVND (reference sequence). CDR3 region: CASSSPGLAGKSNTGELFF. As DNA, the CDR3 is TGTGCCAGTAGTTCACCGGGACTAGCGGGAAAATCGAACACCGGGGAGCTGTTTTTT.

V is TRBV11-3 and J is TRBJ2-1, with 9 nucleotides matching TRBD2. CDR3 length equals 15 residues. Trimming cost V 6 bases and J 2 bases; bases outside gene matches: 5. Germline V gene lookup returns CDR1 SGHNT and CDR2 YENEEA. The CDR3, as DNA: TGTGCCAGCAGGTTGGCGGGGGGGACCTACAATGAGCAGTTCTTC. Amino acids: CASRLAGGTYNEQFF.

This clone appeared a few times. The chain uses TRBV30 and TRBJ2-7; a weak D match, TRBD2 (7 bases). The germline V and J ends were trimmed by 2 bases and 4 bases, with 15 bases remaining between them. The germline CDR1 and CDR2 sequences are GTSNPN and SVGIG (reference sequence). The CDR3 is 14 amino acids. DNA of the CDR3: TGTGCCTGGAGTAATGAAGGGGGGGTTTACGAGCAGTACTTC. Translation gives CAWSNEGGVYEQYF.

The rearrangement links TRBV30 to TRBJ1-1; maybe TRBD1 (5 bases). The CDR3 is 11 amino acids. The germline V gene encodes CDR1 GTSNPN and CDR2 SVGIG (reference sequence). The CDR3 is CAGGRNTEAFF. In DNA, the CDR3 is TGTGCGGGGGGTAGGAACACTGAAGCTTTCTTT.

There are a few counts of this clone. The chain has TRBV29-1 and TRBJ1-1; no clear D gene. CDR3 size: 13 residues. Trimming took 1 base from V and 5 from J, leaving 11 bases between them. The germline CDR1 and CDR2 sequences are SQVTM and ANQGSEA. CDR3 sequence reads: CSVEGVGRTEAFF. Here the CDR3 DNA reads TGCAGCGTTGAAGGGGTCGGGAGGACTGAAGCTTTCTTT.

The rearrangement joins TRBV10-3 to TRBJ1-5, with D tentatively TRBD1 (5 bases). CDR1 ENHRY and CDR2 SYGVKD come from the germline V gene. CDR3 length: 15 residues. With 11 bases removed from V and 0 bases from J, the gap between germline ends came to 17 bases. The CDR3 DNA follows: TGTGCCCCAAGTCGGGGGAATTATAGCAATCAGCCCCAGCATTTT. Amino acid sequence: CAPSRGNYSNQPQHF.

Remarks on this clone: The CDR3 does not close with the conserved phenylalanine or tryptophan, likely indicating a read error. The chain employs TRBV18 and TRBJ2-3, with 8 nucleotides matching TRBD1. The CDR3 has 16 residues. The trim removed 11 bases at V and 3 bases at J, leaving 16 bases unmatched. CDR1 is KGHSH and CDR2 is LQKENI in the germline V gene. CDR3 sequence: CASSYSEGTGTDTQYV. The CDR3 DNA reads as TGTGCCTCCTCATATTCGGAGGGGACAGGTACAGATACGCAGTATGTT.

V and J are TRBV2 and TRBJ1-2; 7 bases align to TRBD1. Per the germline V gene, CDR1 is SNHLY and CDR2 is FYNNEI. Unmatched junction bases numbered 10, after V lost 10 bases and J lost 2 bases. The CDR3 extends over 14 amino acids. CDR3 coding DNA: TGTGCCATTAAACAGGGGCGACAAAACTATGGCTACACCTTC. Its translation is CAIKQGRQNYGYTF.

This clone was observed a few times. The chain is built from TRBV7-9 and TRBJ2-1, with TRBD1 as a possible D gene (6 bases). Deletions cut 3 bases from V and 6 bases from J, with 9 bases between. Germline V gene sequence: CDR1 SEHNR, CDR2 FQNEAQ (reference sequence). The CDR3 consists of 13 residues. The CDR3: CASSLGHPNEQFF. For the CDR3, the DNA is TGTGCCAGCAGCTTGGGACATCCCAATGAGCAGTTCTTC.

This sequence joins TRBV27 and TRBJ2-1, with 8 bases matching TRBD2. V trimming: 5 bases; J trimming: 9 bases; junction bases outside the gene matches: 12. Germline CDR1 and CDR2: MNHEY and SMNVEV (reference sequence). The length of the CDR3 is 15 residues. The CDR3 loop reads CASSRTGTSGGEQFF. The DNA for the CDR3 is TGTGCCAGCAGTCGGACCGGGACTAGTGGAGGTGAGCAGTTCTTC.

This clone appeared a few times. The V and J genes are TRBV27 and TRBJ2-5, with 10 bases matching TRBD2. The CDR3 covers 16 residues. CDR1 is MNHEY, CDR2 SMNVEV, per germline (reference sequence). The V segment lost 5 bases and the J segment 4 bases; nucleotides outside the gene matches: 10. The CDR3 loop is CASSPRASGSGETQYF. The CDR3 DNA reads TGTGCCAGCAGTCCGAGGGCTAGCGGGAGTGGAGAGACCCAGTACTTC.

This clone was found many times. The chain uses TRBV21-1 and TRBJ2-5; the D call in the table, TRBD1, was not verified against the DNA. TRBV21-1 is termed a pseudogene. There are 12 residues in the CDR3. CDR3 nucleotide sequence: TGTGCCAGCAGTGACAGGGTCGAGACCCAGTACTTC. Encoded protein: CASSDRVETQYF.

The V call is TRBV19, the J call TRBJ2-7; TRBD2 aligns across 9 bases. The germline V gene encodes CDR1 LNHDA and CDR2 SQIVND (reference sequence). This CDR3 contains 17 residues. The CDR3 sequence is CAGPREVLAGHSYEQYF. In nucleotides, the CDR3 is TGTGCTGGGCCCCGGGAAGTCCTAGCGGGGCACTCCTACGAGCAGTACTTC. The whole variable domain, remainder taken from reference TRBV19 and TRBJ2-7, is DGGITQSPKYLFRKEGQNVTLSCEQNLNHDAMYWYRQDPGQGLRLIYYSQIVNDFQKGDIAEGYSVSREKKESFPLTVTSAQKNPTAFYLCAGPREVLAGHSYEQYFGPGTRLTVT.

This clone was seen a few times. The J gene is TRBJ2-7, the V gene TRBV27, with 7 positions matching TRBD1. Per germline, CDR1 MNHEY and CDR2 SMNVEV (reference sequence). This CDR3 is 16 amino acids long. V dropped 4 bases and J dropped 3; count of bases not matched to a gene: 12. The CDR3 DNA reads TGTGCCAGCAGTTCGACAGGGAAGGCAAATGTCTACGAGCAGTACTTC. Its protein is CASSSTGKANVYEQYF.

V usage is TRBV5-1 and J usage is TRBJ2-5, with TRBD1 identical over 8 bases. CDR1 is SGHRS and CDR2 is YFSETQ in the germline V gene. This CDR3 is 14 amino acids long. After removal of 4 bases from V and 1 base from J, the junction contained 3 bases not matched to a gene. In DNA, the CDR3 is TGCGCCAGCAGCATTGGACAGGGCCAAGAGACCCAGTACTTC. It is translated as CASSIGQGQETQYF.

This clone was recorded a few times. The rearrangement uses TRBV28 and TRBJ2-5, with 10 positions matching TRBD1. V gave up 6 bases and J gave up 5 bases; unmatched junction bases: 9. The germline gives CDR1 MDHEN, CDR2 SYDVKM. This CDR3 contains 15 residues. The DNA for the CDR3 is TGTGCCAGCAGACTTGACAGGGGGCTGAGGGAGACCCAGTACTTC. It specifies CASRLDRGLRETQYF.

The gene calls are TRBV29-1 and TRBJ2-5; D is possibly TRBD2 (6 bases). Germline loops: CDR1 SQVTM, CDR2 ANQGSEA. This CDR3 is 12 amino acids long. With 7 bases removed from V and 2 bases from J, the gap between germline ends came to 11 bases. CDR3 sequence (DNA): TGCAGCGCCGGGACTCGACAAGAGACCCAGTACTTC. Amino acids: CSAGTRQETQYF. The complete variable domain, with remaining parts taken from reference TRBV29-1 and TRBJ2-5, reads SAVISQKPSRDICQRGTSLTIQCQVDSQVTMMFWYRQQPGQSLTLIATANQGSEATYESGFVIDKFPISRPNLTFSTLTVSNMSPEDSSIYLCSAGTRQETQYFGPGTRLLVL.

The sample holds a few counts of this clone. The chain links TRBV10-3 to TRBJ1-1; a possible D gene is TRBD1 (6 bases). The ends were cut back, 10 bases at V and 3 bases at J, with 15 bases in the middle. The CDR3 is made up of 13 amino acids. CDR1 and CDR2 (germline): ENHRY, SYGVKD. The CDR3 loop reads CANSYRDDTEAFF. The CDR3, as DNA: TGTGCCAACTCCTACAGGGATGACACTGAAGCTTTCTTT.

This clone has more than one count but fewer than ten. This rearrangement joins TRBV6-5 to TRBJ2-7; TRBD1 matches at 7 bases. CDR1 and CDR2 (germline): MNHEY, SVGAGI. V shed 4 bases, J shed 2 bases, and the junction held 11 bases outside the gene matches. The CDR3 spans 16 residues. The CDR3 nucleotides are TGTGCCAGCAGTTCCGTCCCCGGCCAGGGGGCCTACGAGCAGTACTTC. Translating gives CASSSVPGQGAYEQYF.

In its sample, this clone was seen a few times. The V gene is TRBV7-2, the J gene TRBJ1-2, with 7 bases lining up with TRBD1. Losses at the gene ends were 0 bases for V and 7 bases for J; bases not matched to a gene: 8. The CDR3 loop spans 15 amino acids. Per germline, CDR1 SGHTA and CDR2 FQGNSA. DNA for the CDR3: TGTGCCAGCAGCTTAGCGCCAGGGGGAGTAGGTGGCTACACCTTC. It is translated as CASSLAPGGVGGYTF.

There are a few counts of this clone. The rearrangement uses TRBV6-8 and TRBJ1-6; no clear D. CDR3 length: 17 amino acids. CDR1 and CDR2 from the germline V gene are MNHGY and SAAAGT. V lost 6 bases and J 0 bases, leaving 15 bases between the germline ends. CDR3 amino acids: CASSPYRSSSYNSPLHF. The CDR3 nucleotides are TGTGCCAGCAGCCCCTATCGGTCGAGCTCCTATAATTCACCCCTCCACTTT.

Remarks on this clone: The junction departs from germline at one end; a sequencing error may be responsible. The rearrangement links TRBV7-7 to TRBJ2-7; weak D call: TRBD2 (6 bases). CDR1 is SSHAT, CDR2 FNYEAQ, per germline (reference sequence). This CDR3 is built from 18 residues. The CDR3 nucleotides are TGTGCTAGCAGCTCCGGGACTTTGGGCCGCAGGCGCTCCTACGAGCAGTACTTC. Protein sequence: CASSSGTLGRRRSYEQYF.

The chain links TRBV25-1 to TRBJ2-5; D is ambiguous. The DNA matches TRBJ2-7 better at its end, which makes the J call doubtful. Per the germline V gene, CDR1 is MGHDK and CDR2 is SYGVNS. CDR3 length: 14 amino acids. The CDR3 protein is CASSPDWISYEQYF. The CDR3 DNA sequence: TGTGCCAGCAGTCCCGACTGGATCTCCTACGAGCAGTACTTC.

This sequence joins TRBV5-4 and TRBJ2-2; weak D call: TRBD2 (5 bases). V was cut by 0 bases and J by 6 bases, with 9 bases left in between. The germline V gene encodes CDR1 SGHNT and CDR2 YYREEE (reference sequence). The CDR3 is made up of 14 amino acids. The CDR3 coding sequence is TGTGCCAGCAGCTTGGCGCCGGGATCCGGGGAGCTGTTTTTT. This gives the protein CASSLAPGSGELFF.

This clone was recorded a few times. The rearrangement joins TRBV11-2 to TRBJ1-1; D may be TRBD1 (6 bases). The CDR3 has 16 amino acids. Germline V gives CDR1 SGHAT, CDR2 FQNNGV. V lost 7 bases, J lost 0 bases, and 18 bases lay in between. DNA of the CDR3: TGTGCCAGCACCTTTACCGACACAGGGCTGAACACTGAAGCTTTCTTT. Protein sequence: CASTFTDTGLNTEAFF.